This T cell receptor beta chain came from a study of regulatory T cells in long-lasting Graves disease. General observations from the study: Compared with new cases, persistent Graves' patients showed reduced TCR diversity.

Losses at the gene ends were 5 bases for V and 5 bases for J; bases not matched to a gene: 5. CDR1 and CDR2 (germline): DFQATT, SNEGSKA (reference sequence). The CDR3 covers 14 residues. Both iRepertoire HTBI primers and Arm-PCR of CDR3 regions were used to build the TCR beta libraries. TCRdb recomputed calls from the multiplex PCR reads with MiXCR, one row per CDR3 protein. The data hold over 450,000 distinct CDR3 sequences, with 12% observed a single time. This clonotype was detected a few times. What it recognizes is unknown. Time point of the sample: newly diagnosed GD, antithyroid drugs for less than 3 months. The TCR library was made from RNA that had been extracted from PBMCs in TRIzol. These data are also associated with another study on T cells in Graves' hyperthyroidism and ophthalmopathy. That study reports: HTBI primers drove first-round RT-PCR of the TCR CDR3. Blood held most thyroid clonotypes expanded above 0.001 frequency.

This chain links TRBV20-1 with TRBJ2-5; 13 nucleotides line up with TRBD2. Sequences were derived from peripheral blood mononuclear cells (PBMCs), sampled at new diagnosis, from a patient treated with antithyroid drugs. This receptor was taken from a woman between 25 and 40 years old with Graves disease. CDR3 in DNA: TGCAGTGCTGAAGGACTAGCGGGAGCGGAGACCCAGTACTTC. Amino acids: CSAEGLAGAETQYF.